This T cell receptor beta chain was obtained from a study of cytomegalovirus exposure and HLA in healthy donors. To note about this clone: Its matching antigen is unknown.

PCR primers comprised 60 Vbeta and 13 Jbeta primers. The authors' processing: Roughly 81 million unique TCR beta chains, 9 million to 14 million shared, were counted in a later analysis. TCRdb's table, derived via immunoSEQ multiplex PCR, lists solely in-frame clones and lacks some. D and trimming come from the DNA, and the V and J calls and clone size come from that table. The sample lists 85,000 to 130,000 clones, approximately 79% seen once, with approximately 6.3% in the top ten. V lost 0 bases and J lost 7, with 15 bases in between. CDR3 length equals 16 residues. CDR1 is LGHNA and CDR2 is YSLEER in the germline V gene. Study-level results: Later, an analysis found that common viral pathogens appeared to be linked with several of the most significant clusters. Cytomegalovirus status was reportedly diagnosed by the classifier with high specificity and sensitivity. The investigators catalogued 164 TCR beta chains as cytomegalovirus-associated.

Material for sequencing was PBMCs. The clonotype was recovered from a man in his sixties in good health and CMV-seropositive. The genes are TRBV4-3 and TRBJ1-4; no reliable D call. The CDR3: CASSQDYDIQVEKLFF. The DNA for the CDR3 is TGCGCCAGCAGCCAAGATTACGACATACAAGTTGAAAAACTGTTTTTT.